The 10 T cell receptor beta chains below all came from one sample that was sequenced in a study of shared clonotypes between healthy human individuals (TCRdb year 2020). Libraries were built with the immunoSEQ multiplex PCR assay. TCRdb obtained this table from immuneACCESS and retained in-frame rearrangements with V and J assigned. These tables miss some clones; where compared with another copy, unresolved V genes account for less than half of the shortfall, and the remainder is unexplained. Recorded for this sample are about 2.3 million clones; 80% to 95% of them occurred a single time. The top ten clonotypes cover around 0.38% of the sample. The sample consisted of naive CD4+ T cells from PBMCs. The cell subset or site tag for this specimen amounts to: CD45RA+ positively selected. These receptor sequences come from a man between 18 and 35 years old in good health. Some clones in this sample may be carry-over from other donors' samples.

This clone was counted between two and nine times. The chain is built from TRBV11-3 and TRBJ1-1; TRBD1 might be the D (6 bases). This CDR3 has 14 residues. Germline CDR1 and CDR2: SGHNT and YENEEA. V was shortened by 5 bases and J by 3 bases, with 13 bases between the two germline ends. This CDR3 reads CASSNHREDTEAFF. CDR3 nucleotides: TGTGCCAGCAGCAACCACAGGGAGGACACTGAAGCTTTCTTT.

This chain uses TRBV2 with TRBJ2-5, with 8 positions matching TRBD2. Germline V gene data show CDR1 as SNHLY and CDR2 as FYNNEI. Trimming removed 6 bases from V and 5 bases from J; junction bases left unmatched: 11. This CDR3 is built from 15 residues. The CDR3 DNA is TGTGCCAGCAGCGGGAGGGGACACACTAGGGAGACCCAGTACTTC. Protein: CASSGRGHTRETQYF.

V usage is TRBV19 and J usage is TRBJ1-5, with TRBD1 identical over 10 bases. The CDR3 consists of 16 residues. Germline loops: CDR1 LNHDA, CDR2 SQIVND (reference sequence). With V trimmed by 3 bases and J by 3 bases, 5 bases remained unmatched. The CDR3 DNA is TGTGCCAGTAGTATTTGGACAGGGGGGTACAATCAGCCCCAGCATTTT. It encodes CASSIWTGGYNQPQHF. Full variable domain (rest looked up from reference TRBV19 and TRBJ1-5): DGGITQSPKYLFRKEGQNVTLSCEQNLNHDAMYWYRQDPGQGLRLIYYSQIVNDFQKGDIAEGYSVSREKKESFPLTVTSAQKNPTAFYLCASSIWTGGYNQPQHFGDGTRLSIL.

This clone has just one count. This chain links TRBV29-1 with TRBJ2-3; TRBD2 matches 11 bases. The CDR3 extends over 14 amino acids. Germline V gene sequence: CDR1 SQVTM, CDR2 ANQGSEA. CDR3 sequence reads: CSLAGGMVTDTQYF. In DNA, the CDR3 is TGCAGTCTAGCGGGAGGCATGGTCACAGATACGCAGTATTTT.

The chain links TRBV7-2 to TRBJ2-3; TRBD2 agrees at 13 bases. The CDR3 sequence is 17 residues long. CDR1 SGHTA and CDR2 FQGNSA come from the germline V gene. V lost 1 base and J lost 10; bases outside the gene matches: 11. In DNA, the CDR3 is TGTGCCAGCAGCTTAGGTTTCCGGACTAGCGGGAGAGGAGCGCAGTATTTT. This encodes CASSLGFRTSGRGAQYF.

The V gene is TRBV5-1, the J gene TRBJ2-7, with 12 nucleotides matching TRBD2. CDR1 is SGHRS and CDR2 is YFSETQ in the germline V gene. The CDR3 runs to 15 residues. J was trimmed by 3 bases and V by 3 bases; bases with no gene match: 4. CDR3 DNA sequence: TGCGCCAGCAGCTCACGGGGACTAGCGGGCTACGAGCAGTACTTC. It is translated as CASSSRGLAGYEQYF.

The chain has TRBV6-1 and TRBJ1-2, with TRBD1 matching 9 bases. The CDR3 runs 15 residues. J was trimmed by 3 bases and V by 1 base; bases with no gene match: 3. Germline assignment: CDR1 MNHNS and CDR2 SASEGT. CDR3 region: CASSEVTGGYYGYTF. The CDR3 DNA reads TGTGCCAGCAGTGAAGTGACAGGGGGTTACTATGGCTACACCTTC.

The genes are TRBV7-2 and TRBJ2-3, with a possible D match to TRBD1 (6 bases). There are 15 residues in the CDR3. Germline values: CDR1 SGHTA, CDR2 FQGNSA. Trimming removed 3 bases at V and 8 bases at J, with 18 bases between. DNA of the CDR3: TGTGCCAGCAGCTTTGTCGGACAGACTTGGGGTACGCAGTATTTT. It yields the protein CASSFVGQTWGTQYF. Full variable domain (missing parts from reference TRBV7-2 and TRBJ2-3): GAGVSQSPSNKVTEKGKDVELRCDPISGHTALYWYRQSLGQGLEFLIYFQGNSAPDKSGLPSDRFSAERTGGSVSTLTIQRTQQEDSAVYLCASSFVGQTWGTQYFGPGTRLTVL.

Turning to this clone: Different DNA sequences within this sample yield the same CDR3. V and J are TRBV20-1 and TRBJ2-5; D remains ambiguous. The V and J ends lost 3 bases and 5 bases respectively, with 7 bases between them. The CDR3 length is 11 residues. Per the germline V gene, CDR1 is DFQATT and CDR2 is SNEGSKA (reference sequence). The chain's CDR3 is CSARSQETQYF. CDR3 in DNA: TGCAGTGCTAGGAGTCAGGAGACCCAGTACTTC.

This clone was seen a single time. The chain has TRBV6-6 and TRBJ1-5; no clear D gene. Per the germline V gene, CDR1 is MNHNY and CDR2 is SVGAGI (reference sequence). The CDR3 consists of 13 residues. V was trimmed by 6 bases and J by 0 bases, leaving 6 bases between them. The CDR3: CASSRDSNQPQHF. In DNA form, the CDR3 reads TGTGCCAGCAGCCGGGATAGCAATCAGCCCCAGCATTTT.